The following is a T cell receptor beta chain sequence with its context. Its cognate antigen is unknown. This sample is part of a study of Ad26.COV2.S vaccination and SARS-CoV-2 variants. Whole-study context: Administration of Ad26.COV2.S was intramuscular, either once or twice 56 days apart.

Germline V lookup: CDR1 SGHTA, CDR2 FQGNSA. This CDR3 comprises 15 residues. Between the trimmed V and J ends, which lost 5 bases and 1 base, there was a span of 14 bases. Points from the study as a whole: Vaccine and placebo recipients had similar non-spike TCR breadth.

Here immunoSEQ multiplex PCR was the method, and the copy in TCRdb shows in-frame clones only, minus some. This table holds a few hundred thousand clones, about 90% found once. Stated treatment: some 20 received Ad26.COV2.S at low or high dose, single or two shots; about 5 received placebo; per-sample allocation not given. Collection of samples fell on day 63 after the first vaccine or placebo injection. This clonotype was sampled from a person aged 18-60 years who received the Ad26.COV2.S COVID-19 vaccine or a placebo. The source material was peripheral blood, sampled in a trial of Ad26.COV2.S vaccine versus placebo. V usage is TRBV7-2 and J usage is TRBJ1-1; perhaps TRBD1 as D (6 bases). In DNA form, the CDR3 reads TGTGCCAGCAGCCCCCCCCCAGGGGCGAACACTGAAGCTTTCTTT. Its protein product is CASSPPPGANTEAFF.